These 14 T cell receptor beta chains originate from one sample sequenced in a study of blood T cells in healthy people across ages. A second about 7 to 11 cycle PCR used barcoded and J-beta primers. TCRdb reprocessed the 5' RACE reads with MiXCR, giving one entry per CDR3 protein. The sample shows about 1.7 million distinct CDR3 sequences, roughly 27% of them seen only once. The specimen sequenced was blood. The receptors were gathered from a young woman in good health.

The V and J genes are TRBV2 and TRBJ1-2; 7 bases match TRBD1. In germline, CDR1 is SNHLY, CDR2 FYNNEI. This CDR3 has 14 amino acids. Trimming removed 6 bases from V and 4 bases from J; junction bases left unmatched: 8. The DNA for the CDR3 is TGTGCCAGCAGGGAGGGACAGCTAGGCTATGGCTACACCTTC. Protein product: CASREGQLGYGYTF.

Turning to this clonotype: A much more abundant neighbour one base away suggests this may be a read error. The chain has TRBV10-3 and TRBJ2-7; tentatively, D is TRBD1 or TRBD2 (5 bases each). V was pared by 10 bases and J by 6 bases, with 19 bases between. CDR1 is ENHRY, CDR2 SYGVKD, per germline. The CDR3 totals 13 residues. CDR3: CATGEGASGEQYF. In DNA form, the CDR3 reads TGTGCCACCGGAGAAGGGGCCAGCGGCGAGCAGTACTTC.

This clonotype has a handful of counts. This rearrangement joins TRBV5-1 to TRBJ2-7; tentative D call: TRBD2 (6 bases). Germline values: CDR1 SGHRS, CDR2 YFSETQ. The CDR3 has 15 amino acids. V lost 2 bases, J lost 2 bases, and 14 bases lay in between. The CDR3 region is CASSLGSGATYEQYF. CDR3 in DNA: TGCGCCAGCAGCTTAGGTAGCGGTGCAACCTACGAGCAGTACTTC.

Concerning this clonotype itself: Its ends do not fully match the called genes, so a read error is possible. V gene TRBV10-1 combines with J gene TRBJ2-1, with D unclear. Matching the DNA end better, TRBJ2-7 makes the J call doubtful. This CDR3 contains 12 residues. CDR1 is WNHNN, CDR2 SYGVQD, per germline (reference sequence). The CDR3 is CASGESSYGQYF. The CDR3 coding sequence is TGCGCCAGCGGTGAGAGCTCCTACGGGCAGTACTTC.

This clonotype was picked up a small number of times. This sequence joins TRBV20-1 and TRBJ1-5, with TRBD1 as a possible D gene (6 bases). From germline, CDR1 is DFQATT and CDR2 SNEGSKA (reference sequence). Trimming took off 1 base at V and 4 bases at J, with 11 bases between the two ends. This CDR3 is built from 14 residues. CDR3 coding DNA: TGCAGTGCTAGAGCCGGGGGGGCGAATCAGCCCCAGCATTTT. This sequence encodes CSARAGGANQPQHF.

The genes are TRBV24-1 and TRBJ1-2; 12 positions match TRBD1. The CDR3 runs 17 residues. J was trimmed by 4 bases and V by 6 bases; bases with no gene match: 11. Germline CDR1 is KGHDR and CDR2 is SFDVKD. CDR3 in amino acids: CATSTGTGGHPIYGYTF. CDR3 coding DNA: TGTGCCACCAGTACCGGGACAGGGGGCCACCCGATCTATGGCTACACCTTC.

The J gene is TRBJ1-1, the V gene TRBV20-1, with D perhaps TRBD1 (6 bases). The CDR3 is made up of 13 amino acids. In germline, CDR1 is DFQATT, CDR2 SNEGSKA (reference sequence). V was clipped by 0 bases and J by 6 bases, with 11 bases between them. The CDR3 sequence is CSAREQGTAEAFF. Written as DNA, the CDR3 is TGCAGTGCTAGAGAACAGGGCACCGCTGAAGCTTTCTTT.

Of note for this clonotype: Relative to the germline gene, one junction end is altered; a read error may explain this. V and J are TRBV6-1 and TRBJ2-1; D gene unclear. The better agreement between TRBJ2-5 and the DNA end casts doubt on the J call. The germline V gene encodes CDR1 MNHNS and CDR2 SASEGT. The CDR3 is 12 residues long. The CDR3 spells CVSSEIGPAQYF. CDR3 sequence (DNA): TGTGTCAGCAGTGAGATTGGTCCGGCCCAGTACTTC.

The chain joins TRBV10-1 to TRBJ2-2; 7 bases fit TRBD1. Looked up from germline, CDR1 is WNHNN and CDR2 is SYGVQD (reference sequence). The CDR3 sequence is 14 residues long. The J segment lost 3 bases and the V segment lost 3 bases, leaving 1 base of the junction unmatched. CDR3 coding DNA: TGCGCCAGCAGTGACCAGGGGGACACCGGGGAGCTGTTTTTT. Amino acid sequence: CASSDQGDTGELFF.

This clonotype was seen ten or more times. The genes are TRBV20-1 and TRBJ2-7, with TRBD2 identical over 8 bases. V shed 1 base, J shed 1 base, and the junction held 6 bases outside the gene matches. This CDR3 contains 15 residues. The germline V gene has CDR1 DFQATT and CDR2 SNEGSKA (reference sequence). CDR3 residues: CSARGGAGDSYEQYF. In nucleotides, the CDR3 is TGCAGTGCTAGAGGAGGAGCGGGAGATTCCTACGAGCAGTACTTC.

This clonotype was seen at least ten times. Compared with germline, one end of the junction differs, possibly owing to a read error. The chain uses TRBV5-1 and TRBJ2-5; 7 bases are a match to TRBD2. The length of the CDR3 is 13 residues. Germline CDR1 reads SGHRS; CDR2 reads YFSETQ. CDR3 sequence reads: CASSSGGGETQYF. Here the CDR3 DNA reads TGTGCCAGCTCATCGGGGGGAGGCGAGACCCAGTACTTC. Drawing the rest from reference TRBV5-1 and TRBJ2-5, the complete variable domain is KAGVTQTPRYLIKTRGQQVTLSCSPISGHRSVSWYQQTPGQGLQFLFEYFSETQRNKGNFPGRFSGRQFSNSRSEMNVSTLELGDSALYLCASSSGGGETQYFGPGTRLLVL.

The V call is TRBV28, the J call TRBJ2-7; 7 bases are shared with TRBD2. The germline gives CDR1 MDHEN, CDR2 SYDVKM. Trimming cost V 5 bases and J 3 bases; bases outside gene matches: 7. CDR3 length: 14 amino acids. In DNA, the CDR3 is TGTGCCAGCAGTGGGAGGGAGCTAGACTACGAGCAGTACTTC. It translates to CASSGRELDYEQYF.

This sequence joins TRBV12-3 or TRBV12-4 and TRBJ1-2, with D possibly TRBD1 on 6 matching bases. V shed 3 bases and J shed 4 bases, with 15 bases lying between them. This CDR3 is 15 amino acids long. CDR3 sequence reads: CASSLDRLVGYGYTF. The CDR3 region has the DNA TGTGCCAGCAGTTTGGACAGATTGGTCGGCTATGGCTACACCTTC.

This clonotype has only a few counts. The chain links TRBV20-1 to TRBJ2-7; the match to TRBD1 covers 7 bases. Germline CDR1 is DFQATT and CDR2 is SNEGSKA (reference sequence). V shed 6 bases, J shed 1 base, and the junction held 6 bases outside the gene matches. CDR3 length: 13 residues. In DNA form, the CDR3 reads TGCAGTGCGTCCAGGGGGAAGTCCTACGAGCAGTACTTC. Its translation is CSASRGKSYEQYF.